In its sample, the clone carrying this TCR beta chain was seen many times. The antigen remains unidentified. TCRdb processed the 5' RACE reads anew with MiXCR; each CDR3 protein has one entry. Of some 76,000 distinct CDR3 sequences listed, 2.5% to 4% are singletons. These data come from a study of neurological immune-mediated disorders. Study results and limitations: No CDR3 amino acid sequences recurred among expanded clones across subjects, suggesting private repertoires in all groups. Clinical features showed no association with the multiple sclerosis repertoire cluster, and MRI features showed none either.

V shed 0 bases and J 0 bases; nucleotides not matched to a gene: 8. CDR3 length: 18 amino acids. CDR1 and CDR2 (germline): SGHRS, YFSETQ. Sample: PBMCs. This receptor was obtained from a woman in her forties or fifties with multiple sclerosis. This rearrangement joins TRBV5-1 to TRBJ2-4; 8 bases match TRBD2. This CDR3 is CASSLELAALLAKNIQYF. The CDR3 DNA follows: TGCGCCAGCAGCTTGGAACTAGCGGCCCTTCTAGCCAAAAACATTCAGTACTTC.